These 20 T cell receptor beta chains share one sample of origin, sequenced in a study of blood T cell repertoires in COVID-19. The data were produced by immunoSEQ multiplex PCR, yet TCRdb's version contains in-frame clones alone and is incomplete. The sample shows over 120,000 clones, 65% to 85% of them seen only once. The sequencing sample was made of peripheral blood. The receptors shown here come from a woman aged 55-70 years with acute or convalescent COVID-19.

As DNA, the CDR3 is TGCAGTGCTAGTCCCTCTCAGGGGTTAGTGATGGCGGCGGGCAATCAGCCCCAGCATTTT. Translation gives CSASPSQGLVMAAGNQPQHF. The chain has TRBV20-1 and TRBJ1-5, with D tentatively TRBD1 (6 bases). V was pared by 3 bases and J by 2 bases, with 29 bases between. The CDR3 runs to 20 residues. The germline V gene encodes CDR1 DFQATT and CDR2 SNEGSKA (reference sequence).

CDR3 protein: CASSQNRGGTEAFF. CDR3 nucleotides: TGCGCCAGCAGCCAAAACAGGGGAGGCACTGAAGCTTTCTTT. The genes are TRBV4-1 and TRBJ1-1; TRBD1 matches 7 bases. V shed 2 bases and J 4 bases; nucleotides not matched to a gene: 4. The germline V gene has CDR1 MGHRA and CDR2 YSYEKL. CDR3 length: 14 residues.

The chain couples TRBV12-3 or TRBV12-4 to TRBJ2-1; the match to TRBD2 covers 9 bases. This CDR3 comprises 13 residues. With 8 bases clipped from V and 4 bases from J, the junction kept 3 bases outside the gene matches. CDR3 sequence: CASGGLAYNEQFF. The CDR3 region has the DNA TGTGCCAGCGGGGGACTAGCTTACAATGAGCAGTTCTTC.

The chain has TRBV9 and TRBJ1-3, with 10 bases matching TRBD1. V dropped 4 bases and J dropped 2; count of bases not matched to a gene: 12. Germline V gives CDR1 SGDLS, CDR2 YYNGEE. The CDR3 length is 18 residues. The CDR3: CASSPRWADRGPGNTIYF. CDR3 DNA: TGTGCCAGCAGCCCACGTTGGGCCGACAGGGGGCCTGGAAACACCATATATTTT.

J is TRBJ2-5 and V is TRBV5-5; D perhaps matches TRBD1 (7 bases). The CDR3 is 16 amino acids. CDR1 and CDR2 from the germline V gene are SGHKS and YYEKEE (reference sequence). V was cut by 5 bases and J by 2 bases, with 19 bases left in between. DNA for the CDR3: TGTGCCAGCAGACTATGGACTCAGGGGGGACAAGAGACCCAGTACTTC. It encodes CASRLWTQGGQETQYF.

This clone is a singleton in its sample. The V gene is TRBV6-5, the J gene TRBJ1-6, with TRBD1 matching 10 bases. V dropped 6 bases and J dropped 7; count of bases not matched to a gene: 3. This CDR3 comprises 14 residues. Germline assignment: CDR1 MNHEY and CDR2 SVGAGI. The CDR3 loop is CASSKGQGNSPLHF. DNA for the CDR3: TGTGCCAGCAGCAAGGGACAGGGGAATTCACCCCTCCACTTT.

The CDR3 here is CASSDSPDLATNEKLFF. In nucleotides, the CDR3 is TGTGCCAGCAGCGACAGTCCGGACCTTGCAACTAATGAAAAACTGTTTTTT. The chain uses TRBV5-6 and TRBJ1-4; tentatively, D is TRBD1 (5 bases). There are 17 residues in the CDR3. The ends were cut back, 4 bases at V and 0 bases at J, with 16 bases in the middle. Germline CDR1 is SGHDT and CDR2 is YYEEEE. Variable domain in full (rest from reference TRBV5-6 and TRBJ1-4): DAGVTQSPTHLIKTRGQQVTLRCSPKSGHDTVSWYQQALGQGPQFIFQYYEEEERQRGNFPDRFSGHQFPNYSSELNVNALLLGDSALYLCASSDSPDLATNEKLFFGSGTQLSVL.

CDR3 DNA sequence: TGTGCCAGCAGTTACTCGGGGCAGGCGCGTGGCTATGGCTACACCTTC. Translating it yields CASSYSGQARGYGYTF. The genes are TRBV6-5 and TRBJ1-2, with D possibly matching TRBD1 (5 bases). The CDR3 contains 16 residues. Trimming shortened V by 0 bases and J by 4 bases, and 15 bases separated the two germline ends. The germline V gene encodes CDR1 MNHEY and CDR2 SVGAGI.

V and J are TRBV21-1 and TRBJ1-2; TRBD1, as called in the table, went unchecked against the DNA. TRBV21-1 counts as a pseudogene. The CDR3 sequence is 13 residues long. The CDR3 region has the DNA TGTGCCAGCAGCAAAGCCGACACCTATGGCTACACCTTC. It encodes CASSKADTYGYTF.

The J gene is TRBJ1-5, the V gene TRBV28, with D unresolved. The CDR3 runs to 15 residues. Germline CDR1 is MDHEN and CDR2 is SYDVKM. Trimming took off 3 bases at V and 1 base at J, with 10 bases between the two ends. CDR3 bases: TGTGCCAGCAGTTTGAGGGTCTGGAGCAATCAGCCCCAGCATTTT. Protein sequence: CASSLRVWSNQPQHF.

This clone was seen only once. The J gene is TRBJ1-2, the V gene TRBV5-1; D may be TRBD1 (6 bases). CDR1 and CDR2 (germline): SGHRS, YFSETQ. The CDR3 consists of 15 residues. The ends were cut back, 5 bases at V and 8 bases at J, with 22 bases in the middle. The CDR3 region has the DNA TGCGCCAGCAGTACTAGCGTCGGGGGCTCTTGGGGCTACACCTTC. Its protein is CASSTSVGGSWGYTF.

In DNA, the CDR3 is TGTGCCAGTAAGGCTAGCGGGAGTCGGGCCCATTGGGAGACCCAGTACTTC. Residues: CASKASGSRAHWETQYF. This sequence joins TRBV19 and TRBJ2-5, with 10 bases aligning to TRBD2. CDR3 length: 17 residues. Germline CDR1 and CDR2: LNHDA and SQIVND (reference sequence). V lost 7 bases and J lost 5; bases outside the gene matches: 16.

This clone came up once. This chain uses TRBV5-1 with TRBJ2-1; D is possibly TRBD2 (6 bases). Per the germline V gene, CDR1 is SGHRS and CDR2 is YFSETQ. Trimming removed 3 bases from V and 4 bases from J, with 11 bases in between. This CDR3 spans 14 amino acids. CDR3 residues: CASSSGTRYNEQFF. In DNA, the CDR3 is TGCGCCAGCAGCTCCGGGACTCGGTACAATGAGCAGTTCTTC.

The chain is built from TRBV27 and TRBJ2-3; 8 bases agree with TRBD2. The V and J ends lost 7 bases and 3 bases, in that order; junction bases with no gene match: 12. The CDR3 runs to 16 residues. Germline CDR1 is MNHEY and CDR2 is SMNVEV (reference sequence). The CDR3 region has the DNA TGTGCCAGCACCAAGGTAGCGGGAAGGGGGACAGATACGCAGTATTTT. Translated, it gives CASTKVAGRGTDTQYF.

The chain uses TRBV20-1 and TRBJ2-2; no firm D call. Germline CDR1 DFQATT, CDR2 SNEGSKA (reference sequence). V was pared by 4 bases and J by 7 bases, with 7 bases between. The CDR3 totals 11 residues. For the CDR3, the DNA is TGCAGTGCTATGTCCGTCGGGGAGCTGTTTTTT. Amino acid sequence: CSAMSVGELFF.

The chain links TRBV14 to TRBJ1-5; weak D call: TRBD1 (6 bases). CDR1 is SGHDN and CDR2 is FVKESK in the germline V gene. This CDR3 is 15 amino acids long. V lost 3 bases and J 4 bases, leaving 13 bases between the germline ends. DNA for the CDR3: TGTGCCAGCAGCCAGGGGCAGGGGAGAAATCAGCCCCAGCATTTT. Its protein is CASSQGQGRNQPQHF.

This clone appeared many times. The sample contains more than one DNA sequence encoding this CDR3. The rearrangement uses TRBV6-5 and TRBJ1-5, with 7 bases aligning to TRBD1. Looked up from germline, CDR1 is MNHEY and CDR2 is SVGAGI. The CDR3 loop spans 12 amino acids. V lost 8 bases and J lost 6; bases outside the gene matches: 4. The CDR3 DNA follows: TGTGCCAGCGACAGGGTGGGTCAGCCCCAGCATTTT. Protein: CASDRVGQPQHF.

This clone has only one observation. The chain joins TRBV28 to TRBJ2-7; unclear D gene. Trimming cost V 5 bases and J 2 bases, with 22 bases left between them. Germline loops: CDR1 MDHEN, CDR2 SYDVKM. The CDR3 runs to 17 residues. The CDR3 here is CASSLARRPTLPYEQYF. The CDR3 region has the DNA TGTGCCAGCAGTCTCGCCCGCCGCCCTACCCTACCCTACGAGCAGTACTTC.

This clone was seen a handful of times. The gene calls are TRBV10-1 and TRBJ2-1; D uncertain. In germline, CDR1 is WNHNN, CDR2 SYGVQD (reference sequence). This CDR3 has 13 residues. Trimming stripped 3 bases from V and 8 bases from J, with 11 bases between. As DNA, the CDR3 is TGCGCCAGCAGTGACGCGGCTTCCGATGAGCAGTTCTTC. Amino acid sequence: CASSDAASDEQFF.

This sequence joins TRBV3-1 (or the pseudogene TRBV3-2) and TRBJ2-2; the D gene is possibly TRBD2 (6 bases). The length of the CDR3 is 14 residues. Germline V gives CDR1 LGHDT, CDR2 YNNKEL (reference sequence). Trimming shortened V by 8 bases and J by 3 bases, and 13 bases separated the two germline ends. CDR3 in amino acids: CASVRSGDTGELFF. DNA for the CDR3: TGTGCCAGCGTCCGTAGCGGAGACACCGGGGAGCTGTTTTTT.